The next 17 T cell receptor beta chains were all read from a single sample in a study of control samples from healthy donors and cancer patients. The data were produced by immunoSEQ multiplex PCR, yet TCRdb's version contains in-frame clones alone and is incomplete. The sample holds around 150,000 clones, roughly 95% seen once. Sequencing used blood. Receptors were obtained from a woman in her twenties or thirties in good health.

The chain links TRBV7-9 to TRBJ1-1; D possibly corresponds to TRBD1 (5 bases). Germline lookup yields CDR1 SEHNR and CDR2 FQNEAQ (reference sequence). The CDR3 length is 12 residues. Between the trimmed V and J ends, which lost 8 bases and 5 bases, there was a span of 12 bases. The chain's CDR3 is CASGTGGTEAFF. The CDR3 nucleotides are TGTGCCAGCGGGACGGGGGGGACTGAAGCTTTCTTT.

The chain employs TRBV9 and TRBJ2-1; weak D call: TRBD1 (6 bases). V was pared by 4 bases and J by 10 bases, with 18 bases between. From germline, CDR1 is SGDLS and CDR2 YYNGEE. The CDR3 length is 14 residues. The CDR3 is CASSRTATPWEQFF. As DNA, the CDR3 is TGTGCCAGCAGCCGGACAGCTACCCCCTGGGAGCAGTTCTTC.

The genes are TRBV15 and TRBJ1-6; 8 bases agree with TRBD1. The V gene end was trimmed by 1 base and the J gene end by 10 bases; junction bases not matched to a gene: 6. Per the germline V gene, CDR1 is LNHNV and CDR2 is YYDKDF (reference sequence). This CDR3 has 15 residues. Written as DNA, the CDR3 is TGTGCCACCAGCAGAGTCGGACAGGGAGGGTCACCCCTCCACTTT. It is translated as CATSRVGQGGSPLHF.

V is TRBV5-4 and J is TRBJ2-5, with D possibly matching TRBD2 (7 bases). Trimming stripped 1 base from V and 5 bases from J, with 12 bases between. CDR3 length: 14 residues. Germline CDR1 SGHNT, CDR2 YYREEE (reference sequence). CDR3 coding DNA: TGTGCCAGCAGCTTGAGTAGGGGGGGCGAGACCCAGTACTTC. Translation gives CASSLSRGGETQYF.

CDR3 sequence (DNA): TGTGCCAGCAGTCGGGTAGGACAGGGAACCTATGGCTACACCTTC. Its translation is CASSRVGQGTYGYTF. The chain joins TRBV28 to TRBJ1-2; 8 bases map to TRBD1. The CDR3 consists of 15 residues. The germline V gene encodes CDR1 MDHEN and CDR2 SYDVKM. Trimming took 5 bases from V and 4 from J; bases not matched to a gene: 9.

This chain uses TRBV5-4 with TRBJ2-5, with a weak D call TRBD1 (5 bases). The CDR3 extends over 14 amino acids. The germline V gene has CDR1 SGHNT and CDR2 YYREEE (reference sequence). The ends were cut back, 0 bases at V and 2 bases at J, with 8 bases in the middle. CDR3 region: CASSLAGLQETQYF. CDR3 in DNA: TGTGCCAGCAGCTTGGCAGGGTTGCAAGAGACCCAGTACTTC.

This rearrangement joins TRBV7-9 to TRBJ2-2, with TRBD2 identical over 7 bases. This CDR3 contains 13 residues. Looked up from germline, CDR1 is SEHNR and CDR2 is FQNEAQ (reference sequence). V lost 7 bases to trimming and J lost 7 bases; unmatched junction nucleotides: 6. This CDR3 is CASTPRGNGELFF. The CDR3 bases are TGTGCCAGCACCCCGCGGGGGAACGGGGAGCTGTTTTTT.

CDR3 sequence (DNA): TGTGCCAGCAGTTATAGTCACGTCGGCACTGAAGCTTTCTTT. Translating gives CASSYSHVGTEAFF. V is TRBV27 and J is TRBJ1-1, with D hard to call. The CDR3 has 14 amino acids. V shed 4 bases and J shed 4 bases, with 13 bases lying between them. The germline V gene has CDR1 MNHEY and CDR2 SMNVEV (reference sequence).

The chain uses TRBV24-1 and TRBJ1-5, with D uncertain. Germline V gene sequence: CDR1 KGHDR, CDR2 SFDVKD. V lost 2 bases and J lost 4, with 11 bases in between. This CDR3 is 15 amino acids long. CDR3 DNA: TGTGCCACCAGTGATTCAGGAGCGTTGAATCAGCCCCAGCATTTT. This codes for CATSDSGALNQPQHF.

CDR3 nucleotide sequence: TGTGCCAGCAGTTTATCTCCGGGGACAGGCTACACCTTC. Translated: CASSLSPGTGYTF. The chain joins TRBV12-3 or TRBV12-4 to TRBJ1-2; D possibly corresponds to TRBD1 (6 bases). Trimming pared 2 bases from V and 8 bases from J, leaving 12 bases between. CDR3 length: 13 amino acids.

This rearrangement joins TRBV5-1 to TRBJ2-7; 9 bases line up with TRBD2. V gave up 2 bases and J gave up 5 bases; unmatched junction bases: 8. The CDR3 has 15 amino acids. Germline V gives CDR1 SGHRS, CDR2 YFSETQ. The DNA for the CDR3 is TGCGCCAGCAGCTTTAGCGGGGGACTACCCAACGAGCAGTACTTC. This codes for CASSFSGGLPNEQYF.

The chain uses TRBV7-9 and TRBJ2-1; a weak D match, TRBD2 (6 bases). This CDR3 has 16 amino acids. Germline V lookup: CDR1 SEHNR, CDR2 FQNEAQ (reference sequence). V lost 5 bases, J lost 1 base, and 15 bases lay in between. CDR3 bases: TGTGCCAGCAGCCCGTTGAGGGAGGCATCCTACAATGAGCAGTTCTTC. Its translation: CASSPLREASYNEQFF.

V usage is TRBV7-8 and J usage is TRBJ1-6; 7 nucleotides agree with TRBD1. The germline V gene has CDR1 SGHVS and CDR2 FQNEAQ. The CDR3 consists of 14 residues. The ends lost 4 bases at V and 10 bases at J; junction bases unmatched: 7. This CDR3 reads CASSYEGARSPLHF. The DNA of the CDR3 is TGTGCCAGCAGCTACGAGGGGGCTAGGTCACCCCTCCACTTT.

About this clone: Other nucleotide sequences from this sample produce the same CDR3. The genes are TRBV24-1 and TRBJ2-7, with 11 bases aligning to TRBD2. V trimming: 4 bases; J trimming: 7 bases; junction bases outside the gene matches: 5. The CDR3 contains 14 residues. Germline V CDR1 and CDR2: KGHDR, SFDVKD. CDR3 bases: TGTGCCACCAGTGAGGGGGGACTAGCGGTTGAGCAGTACTTC. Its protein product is CATSEGGLAVEQYF.

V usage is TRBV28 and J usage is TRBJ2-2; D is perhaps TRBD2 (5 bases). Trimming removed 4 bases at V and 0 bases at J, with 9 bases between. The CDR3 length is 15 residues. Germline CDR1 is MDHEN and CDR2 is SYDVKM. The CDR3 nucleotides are TGTGCCAGCAGTTCCGGACTTACGAACACCGGGGAGCTGTTTTTT. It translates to CASSSGLTNTGELFF.

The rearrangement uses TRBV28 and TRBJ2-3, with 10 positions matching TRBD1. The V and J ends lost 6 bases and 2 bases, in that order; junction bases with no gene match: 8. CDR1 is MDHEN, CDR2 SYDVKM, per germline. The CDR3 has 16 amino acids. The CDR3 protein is CASSKGTGDHTDTQYF. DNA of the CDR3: TGTGCCAGCAGCAAAGGGACAGGGGACCACACAGATACGCAGTATTTT.

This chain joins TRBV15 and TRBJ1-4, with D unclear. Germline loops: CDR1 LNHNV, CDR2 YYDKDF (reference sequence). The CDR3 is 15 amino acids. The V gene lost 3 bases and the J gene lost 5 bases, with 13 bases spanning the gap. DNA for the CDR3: TGTGCCACCAGCAGGACACGGGGATCAAATGAAAAACTGTTTTTT. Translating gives CATSRTRGSNEKLFF.